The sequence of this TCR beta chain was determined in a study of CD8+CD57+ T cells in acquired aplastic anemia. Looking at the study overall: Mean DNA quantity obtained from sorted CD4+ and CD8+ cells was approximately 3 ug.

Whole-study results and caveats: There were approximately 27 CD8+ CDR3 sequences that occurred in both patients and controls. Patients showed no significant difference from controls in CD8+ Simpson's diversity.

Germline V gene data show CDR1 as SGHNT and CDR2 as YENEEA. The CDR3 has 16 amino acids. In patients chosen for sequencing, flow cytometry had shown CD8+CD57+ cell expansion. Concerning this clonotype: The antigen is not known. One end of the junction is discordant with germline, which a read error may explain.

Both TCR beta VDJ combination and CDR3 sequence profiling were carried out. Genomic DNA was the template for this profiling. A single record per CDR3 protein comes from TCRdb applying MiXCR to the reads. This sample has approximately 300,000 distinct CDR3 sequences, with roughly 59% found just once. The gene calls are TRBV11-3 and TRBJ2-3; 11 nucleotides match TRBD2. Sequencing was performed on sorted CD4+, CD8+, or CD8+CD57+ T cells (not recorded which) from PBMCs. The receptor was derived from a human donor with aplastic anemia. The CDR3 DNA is TGTGCCAGCAGTCCGGGACTAGCGGCAAGCACAGATATGCAGTATTTT. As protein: CASSPGLAASTDMQYF.